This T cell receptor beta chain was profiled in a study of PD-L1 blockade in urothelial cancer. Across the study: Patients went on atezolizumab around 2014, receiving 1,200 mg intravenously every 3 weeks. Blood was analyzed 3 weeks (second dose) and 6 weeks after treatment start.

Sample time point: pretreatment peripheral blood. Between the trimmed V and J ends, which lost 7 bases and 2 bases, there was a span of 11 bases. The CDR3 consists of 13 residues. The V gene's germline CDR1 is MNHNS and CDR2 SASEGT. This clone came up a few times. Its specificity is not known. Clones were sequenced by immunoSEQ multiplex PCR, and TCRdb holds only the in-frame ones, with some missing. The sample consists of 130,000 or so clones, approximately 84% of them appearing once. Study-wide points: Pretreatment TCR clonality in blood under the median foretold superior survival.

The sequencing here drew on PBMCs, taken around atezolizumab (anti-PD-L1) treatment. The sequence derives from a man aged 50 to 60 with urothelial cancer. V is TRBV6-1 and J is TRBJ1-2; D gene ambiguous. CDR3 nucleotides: TGTGCCAGCAAACTTGTCGTCAACTATGGCTACACCTTC. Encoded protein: CASKLVVNYGYTF.